Below, 27 T cell receptor beta chains from the same sample are listed, as sequenced in a study of blood T cell repertoires in COVID-19. TCRdb keeps only in-frame clones here, not all; method: immunoSEQ multiplex PCR. The repertoire has about 260,000 clones, approximately 86% of them found once; the top ten carry roughly 8%. Source material: peripheral blood. Every receptor here comes from a man in his forties with active or convalescent COVID-19.

This chain links TRBV9 with TRBJ2-1; 7 positions agree with TRBD2. V lost 4 bases, J lost 4 bases, and 11 bases stayed unmatched. CDR1 and CDR2 from the germline V gene are SGDLS and YYNGEE. CDR3 length: 16 residues. The CDR3 loop reads CASSPGLVDIYNEQFF. The CDR3, as DNA: TGTGCCAGCAGCCCAGGACTAGTCGATATATACAATGAGCAGTTCTTC. Using reference TRBV9 and TRBJ2-1 for the parts outside the CDR3, the full variable domain is DSGVTQTPKHLITATGQRVTLRCSPRSGDLSVYWYQQSLDQGLQFLIQYYNGEERAKGNILERFSAQQFPDLHSELNLSSLELGDSALYFCASSPGLVDIYNEQFFGPGTRLTVL.

The rearrangement uses TRBV19 and TRBJ1-5, with 8 nucleotides matching TRBD1. The length of the CDR3 is 16 residues. CDR1 LNHDA and CDR2 SQIVND come from the germline V gene (reference sequence). V lost 2 bases, J lost 3 bases, and 6 bases stayed unmatched. The CDR3 nucleotides read TGTGCCAGTAGTATACCCGACAGGGGCCCCAATCAGCCCCAGCATTTT. It translates to CASSIPDRGPNQPQHF.

The J gene is TRBJ1-1, the V gene TRBV18; D is undetermined. Germline CDR1 is KGHSH and CDR2 is LQKENI. The CDR3 totals 16 residues. V was clipped by 3 bases and J by 0 bases, with 14 bases between them. CDR3 bases: TGTGCCAGCTCACCCCAAGCGGTGGGGATGAACACTGAAGCTTTCTTT. It yields the protein CASSPQAVGMNTEAFF. The full variable domain, rest sourced from reference TRBV18 and TRBJ1-1, is NAGVMQNPRHLVRRRGQEARLRCSPMKGHSHVYWYRQLPEEGLKFMVYLQKENIIDESGMPKERFSAEFPKEGPSILRIQQVVRGDSAAYFCASSPQAVGMNTEAFFGQGTRLTVV.

CDR3 DNA: TGCGCCAGCAGCTTGAGCGATAGGGCGGGTGGCTACACCTTC. Protein product: CASSLSDRAGGYTF. The rearrangement joins TRBV5-1 to TRBJ1-2; D gene uncertain. The CDR3 consists of 14 residues. Trimming cost V 1 base and J 7 bases, with 14 bases left between them. Germline values: CDR1 SGHRS, CDR2 YFSETQ.

To note about this clone: This sample also contains other DNA sequences that code for the same CDR3. This chain connects TRBV7-3 to TRBJ2-3; the D gene is possibly TRBD1 (6 bases). Germline CDR1 SGHTA, CDR2 FQGTGA. Trimming took 3 bases from V and 0 from J, leaving 7 bases between them. The CDR3 length is 14 residues. The CDR3 protein is CASSLGASTDTQYF. The CDR3 nucleotides are TGTGCCAGCAGCTTGGGGGCTAGCACAGATACGCAGTATTTT.

The chain carries TRBV6-5 and TRBJ1-2; D is uncertain. The CDR3 runs to 11 residues. Germline CDR1 reads MNHEY; CDR2 reads SVGAGI. V was trimmed by 5 bases and J by 2 bases, leaving 3 bases between them. CDR3 sequence reads: CASSPNYGYTF. CDR3 bases: TGTGCCAGCAGTCCAAACTATGGCTACACCTTC.

The rearrangement uses TRBV9 and TRBJ2-3, with D unresolved. The CDR3 is 13 residues long. Germline CDR1 is SGDLS and CDR2 is YYNGEE. Trimming removed 2 bases from V and 1 base from J, with 5 bases in between. This CDR3 is CASSVTGTDTQYF. The CDR3 region has the DNA TGTGCCAGCAGCGTCACAGGCACAGATACGCAGTATTTT. The full variable domain, with the rest looked up from reference TRBV9 and TRBJ2-3, is DSGVTQTPKHLITATGQRVTLRCSPRSGDLSVYWYQQSLDQGLQFLIQYYNGEERAKGNILERFSAQQFPDLHSELNLSSLELGDSALYFCASSVTGTDTQYFGPGTRLTVL.

J is TRBJ1-6 and V is TRBV12-5, with a tentative D call TRBD1 (5 bases). Germline V gene sequence: CDR1 LGHNT, CDR2 FRNRAP. Trimming took 0 bases from V and 4 from J, leaving 10 bases between them. This CDR3 contains 16 residues. CDR3 protein: CASGLVAGKYNSPLHF. CDR3 sequence (DNA): TGTGCTAGTGGTTTGGTGGCAGGGAAATATAATTCACCCCTCCACTTT.

The chain carries TRBV5-1 and TRBJ1-1; D may be TRBD1 (6 bases). Germline values: CDR1 SGHRS, CDR2 YFSETQ. The ends were cut back, 2 bases at V and 7 bases at J, with 12 bases in the middle. The CDR3 spans 13 residues. The CDR3 loop reads CASSLETGGEAFF. The CDR3 DNA reads as TGCGCCAGCAGCTTAGAGACAGGAGGTGAAGCTTTCTTT.

The rearrangement joins TRBV30 to TRBJ1-2; D might be TRBD1 (5 bases). V was cut by 2 bases and J by 3 bases, with 19 bases left in between. The CDR3 runs 16 residues. CDR1 GTSNPN and CDR2 SVGIG come from the germline V gene (reference sequence). CDR3 amino acids: CAWSFRGLGQHYGYTF. The CDR3 DNA reads TGTGCCTGGAGTTTCCGGGGACTCGGACAACACTATGGCTACACCTTC. The full variable domain, with the rest looked up from reference TRBV30 and TRBJ1-2, is SQTIHQWPATLVQPVGSPLSLECTVEGTSNPNLYWYRQAAGRGLQLLFYSVGIGQISSEVPQNLSASRPQDRQFILSSKKLLLSDSGFYLCAWSFRGLGQHYGYTFGSGTRLTVV.

V is TRBV30 and J is TRBJ1-5, with 8 bases fitting TRBD1. Germline V gene sequence: CDR1 GTSNPN, CDR2 SVGIG (reference sequence). The CDR3 totals 15 residues. The V gene end was trimmed by 2 bases and the J gene end by 7 bases; junction bases not matched to a gene: 10. CDR3 residues: CAWSSGQGEMQPQHF. The CDR3 nucleotides read TGTGCCTGGAGTTCCGGACAGGGAGAAATGCAGCCCCAGCATTTT.

The genes are TRBV10-3 and TRBJ2-5; 8 bases are shared with TRBD2. Trimming at V came to 6 bases and at J to 5 bases, leaving 8 bases not matched to a gene. The CDR3 is made up of 14 amino acids. CDR1 is ENHRY and CDR2 is SYGVKD in the germline V gene. As DNA, the CDR3 is TGTGCCATCAGCCCCGGGACTAGAGGGGAGACCCAGTACTTC. It translates to CAISPGTRGETQYF.

This rearrangement joins TRBV7-6 to TRBJ1-2; TRBD1 agrees at 10 bases. In germline, CDR1 is SGHVS, CDR2 FNYEAQ. V was pared by 2 bases and J by 3 bases, with 6 bases of the junction left unmatched. The CDR3 has 16 residues. In DNA, the CDR3 is TGTGCCAGCAGCTTATCAAGCGGGACAGGGGACTATGGCTACACCTTC. Amino acid sequence: CASSLSSGTGDYGYTF.

The chain uses TRBV19 and TRBJ1-3, with 7 positions matching TRBD1. Germline CDR1 LNHDA, CDR2 SQIVND (reference sequence). V shed 2 bases, J shed 4 bases, and the junction held 8 bases outside the gene matches. CDR3 length: 16 amino acids. The CDR3 coding sequence is TGTGCCAGTAGTATATCCCACAGGGGAGGAGGAAACACCATATATTTT. As protein: CASSISHRGGGNTIYF.

V usage is TRBV2 and J usage is TRBJ2-5; 8 nucleotides align to TRBD2. V shed 11 bases and J 2 bases; nucleotides not matched to a gene: 10. Looked up from germline, CDR1 is SNHLY and CDR2 is FYNNEI. The CDR3 has 14 residues. The CDR3 is CAGGRAGAQETQYF. CDR3 sequence (DNA): TGTGCCGGAGGGCGAGCGGGGGCTCAAGAGACCCAGTACTTC.

The chain links TRBV18 to TRBJ1-5; 11 bases match TRBD1. Germline-derived CDR1 and CDR2 are KGHSH and LQKENI. Germline trimming cut 3 bases from V and 9 bases from J; bases unmatched to any gene: 10. CDR3 length: 16 residues. The CDR3 region is CASSPAGQGGFGPQHF. The CDR3 bases are TGTGCCAGCTCACCTGCGGGACAGGGGGGTTTCGGGCCCCAGCATTTT.

The chain joins TRBV30 to TRBJ2-3, with D possibly matching TRBD2 (5 bases). CDR3 length: 16 residues. V lost 2 bases and J lost 5, with 20 bases in between. Looked up from germline, CDR1 is GTSNPN and CDR2 is SVGIG (reference sequence). For the CDR3, the DNA is TGTGCCTGGAGTCCCAATTCCGGGATACACAGAGATACGCAGTATTTT. This gives the protein CAWSPNSGIHRDTQYF.

The genes are TRBV18 and TRBJ1-5, with a tentative D call TRBD1 (6 bases). The V end was cut by 3 bases, the J end by 6 bases, with 15 bases between. Germline values: CDR1 KGHSH, CDR2 LQKENI. The CDR3 sequence is 15 residues long. CDR3 amino acids: CASSPQGRDSQPQHF. The CDR3 DNA reads TGTGCCAGCTCACCCCAGGGGAGAGATAGTCAGCCCCAGCATTTT.

The chain joins TRBV7-9 to TRBJ2-7; 10 nucleotides align to TRBD2. The CDR3 contains 15 residues. The germline V gene has CDR1 SEHNR and CDR2 FQNEAQ (reference sequence). V dropped 1 base and J dropped 2; count of bases not matched to a gene: 2. CDR3 sequence (DNA): TGTGCCAGCAGCTTAGAGCTAGCGGGGGCCTACGAGCAGTACTTC. Its protein product is CASSLELAGAYEQYF.

This chain uses TRBV24-1 with TRBJ2-1; a possible D gene is TRBD2 (5 bases). The germline gives CDR1 KGHDR, CDR2 SFDVKD. CDR3 length equals 14 residues. V gave up 1 base and J gave up 8 bases, with 11 bases separating them. This CDR3 reads CATSDLGTRHEQFF. CDR3 DNA: TGTGCCACCAGTGATTTAGGTACTAGGCATGAGCAGTTCTTC.

J is TRBJ2-5 and V is TRBV18; D gene uncertain. This CDR3 has 14 amino acids. Between the trimmed V and J ends, which lost 6 bases and 1 base, there was a span of 12 bases. Germline loops: CDR1 KGHSH, CDR2 LQKENI. The CDR3 loop reads CASSSQRFQETQYF. The CDR3 bases are TGTGCCAGCTCTTCTCAGCGCTTCCAAGAGACCCAGTACTTC.

As for this clone: The sample has other DNA sequences that encode this CDR3 too. The V gene is TRBV19, the J gene TRBJ1-2; D is possibly TRBD1 (6 bases). Trimming left V 6 bases short and J 4 bases short, with 15 bases between. In germline, CDR1 is LNHDA, CDR2 SQIVND (reference sequence). The CDR3 runs 14 residues. CDR3 sequence reads: CASSINRETYGYTF. As DNA, the CDR3 is TGTGCCAGTAGCATCAACAGGGAAACCTATGGCTACACCTTC.

V gene TRBV7-9 combines with J gene TRBJ2-7, with 10 bases fitting TRBD2. V shed 2 bases, J shed 1 base, and the junction held 2 bases outside the gene matches. Germline V lookup: CDR1 SEHNR, CDR2 FQNEAQ (reference sequence). This CDR3 spans 15 amino acids. The CDR3 DNA is TGTGCCAGCAGCTTAAGCGGGAGGGCATCCTACGAGCAGTACTTC. Its translation is CASSLSGRASYEQYF. The whole variable domain, remainder taken from reference TRBV7-9 and TRBJ2-7, is DTGVSQNPRHKITKRGQNVTFRCDPISEHNRLYWYRQTLGQGPEFLTYFQNEAQLEKSRLLSDRFSAERPKGSFSTLEIQRTEQGDSAMYLCASSLSGRASYEQYFGPGTRLTVT.

The genes are TRBV7-3 and TRBJ2-7; 10 nucleotides match TRBD2. This CDR3 spans 14 amino acids. Germline assignment: CDR1 SGHTA and CDR2 FQGTGA. Losses at the gene ends were 3 bases for V and 6 bases for J; bases not matched to a gene: 5. CDR3 DNA: TGTGCCAGCAGCTTGACTAGCGGGCAGGGCGAGCAGTACTTC. It encodes CASSLTSGQGEQYF.

This clone has only a few counts. The chain combines TRBV7-3 with TRBJ2-3; 7 bases agree with TRBD1. The CDR3 is made up of 15 amino acids. The V and J ends lost 5 bases and 6 bases, in that order; junction bases with no gene match: 11. In germline, CDR1 is SGHTA, CDR2 FQGTGA. In DNA, the CDR3 is TGTGCCAGCAGCCTACAGACAGGGTCCTCGGATACGCAGTATTTT. Amino acids: CASSLQTGSSDTQYF.

V usage is TRBV4-2 and J usage is TRBJ2-1; tentatively, D is TRBD2 (6 bases). V was clipped by 3 bases and J by 4 bases, with 10 bases between them. Germline loops: CDR1 LGHNA, CDR2 YNFKEQ. The CDR3 has 14 amino acids. CDR3 sequence reads: CASSQVGLYNEQFF. CDR3 nucleotide sequence: TGTGCCAGCAGCCAGGTCGGACTATACAATGAGCAGTTCTTC.

This chain's CDR3 is CASKGWVGDTEAFF. The CDR3 region has the DNA TGTGCCAGTAAGGGGTGGGTTGGGGACACTGAAGCTTTCTTT. The V and J genes are TRBV19 and TRBJ1-1; maybe TRBD1 (5 bases). The CDR3 extends over 14 amino acids. The germline CDR1 and CDR2 sequences are LNHDA and SQIVND (reference sequence). With 7 bases removed from V and 3 bases from J, the gap between germline ends came to 15 bases.